This T cell receptor (beta chain) was observed in a study of T cells in Graves' hyperthyroidism and ophthalmopathy. The length of the CDR3 is 14 residues. With V trimmed by 3 bases and J by 3 bases, 4 bases remained unmatched. Germline V gene sequence: CDR1 KGHSH, CDR2 LQKENI. This clonotype came up many times. The target antigen is unknown. The study's findings and limits: Most expanded thyroid clonotypes above 0.001 recurred in blood. The model made its ophthalmopathy prediction, and onset followed a median approximately 6 months later.

Amplified regions were TCR beta CDR3 sequences from RNA transcripts. TCR CDR3 regions were first amplified by RT-PCR with HTBI primers. Via MiXCR, TCRdb re-called the multiplex PCR reads, giving one row per CDR3 protein. Of around 580,000 distinct CDR3 sequences detected, roughly 17% appear once; the ten largest clones hold more than 15%. The hyperthyroidism was newly diagnosed and had lasted under 2 months; the patients were aged 18 to 65. PBMCs were collected from a 10 ml volume of fresh peripheral blood. The sequenced sample consisted of blood. V and J are TRBV18 and TRBJ2-7, with 8 nucleotides matching TRBD1. This clonotype originated in a woman between 18 and 30 years old with Graves' hyperthyroidism. CDR3 sequence reads: CASSPKTGVYEQYF. CDR3 nucleotides: TGTGCCAGCTCACCTAAGACAGGGGTCTACGAGCAGTACTTC.